This T cell receptor (beta chain) is from a study of blood T cell repertoires in COVID-19. Study background: Collection of acute and convalescent COVID-19 samples took place in the United States, Italy and Spain. PBMCs, B-cell-depleted T cells, or T cells provided the cDNA or gDNA that made up the material.

V dropped 6 bases and J dropped 2 bases, with 10 bases sitting between them. Per germline, CDR1 MNHEY and CDR2 SVGAGI. The CDR3 is made up of 13 amino acids. In the authors' methods: Counts of nucleated cells, estimated from reference gene primer amplification, were obtained. Using immunoSEQ multiplex PCR, the repertoire was profiled, and TCRdb retains in-frame clones only, with some absent. V, J and clone size are those of that table, while D and trimming were read from the DNA. The data hold about 250,000 clones, with about four fifths observed a single time. The TCR sequence derives from a person aged 70 to 85 with COVID-19, enrolled during active disease. The sequenced material came from peripheral blood. V and J are TRBV6-5 and TRBJ1-2, with D perhaps matching TRBD1 (6 bases). The CDR3 bases are TGTGCCAGCAGAAATGACAGGAACTATGGCTACACCTTC. Translated: CASRNDRNYGYTF.